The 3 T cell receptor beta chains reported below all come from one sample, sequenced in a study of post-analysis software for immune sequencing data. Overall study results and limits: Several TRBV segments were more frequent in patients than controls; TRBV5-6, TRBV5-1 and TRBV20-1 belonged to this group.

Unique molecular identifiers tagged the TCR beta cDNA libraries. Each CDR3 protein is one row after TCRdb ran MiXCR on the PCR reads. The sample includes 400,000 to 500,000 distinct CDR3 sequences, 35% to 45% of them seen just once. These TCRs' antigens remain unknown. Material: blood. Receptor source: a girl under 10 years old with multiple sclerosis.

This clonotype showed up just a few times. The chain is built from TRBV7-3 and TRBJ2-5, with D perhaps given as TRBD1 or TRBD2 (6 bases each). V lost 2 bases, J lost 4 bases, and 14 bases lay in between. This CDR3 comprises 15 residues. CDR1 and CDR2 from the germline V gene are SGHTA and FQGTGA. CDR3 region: CASSLGVGGSETQYF. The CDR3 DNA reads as TGTGCCAGCAGCTTAGGTGTGGGGGGCTCAGAGACCCAGTACTTC. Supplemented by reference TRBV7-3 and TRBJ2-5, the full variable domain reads GAGVSQTPSNKVTEKGKYVELRCDPISGHTALYWYRQSLGQGPEFLIYFQGTGAADDSGLPNDRFFAVRPEGSVSTLKIQRTERGDSAVYLCASSLGVGGSETQYFGPGTRLLVL.

The CDR3 region has the DNA TGTGCCAGCAGCTCCACCCAAGGGGTAGACTATGGCTACACCTTC. This codes for CASSSTQGVDYGYTF. The chain employs TRBV7-8 and TRBJ1-2, with D perhaps matching TRBD1 (5 bases). Trimming took off 4 bases at V and 3 bases at J, with 15 bases between the two ends. The CDR3 consists of 15 residues. Germline V gene lookup returns CDR1 SGHVS and CDR2 FQNEAQ. Using reference TRBV7-8 and TRBJ1-2 for the parts outside the CDR3, the full variable domain is GAGVSQSPRYKVAKRGQDVALRCDPISGHVSLFWYQQALGQGPEFLTYFQNEAQLDKSGLPSDRFFAERPEGSVSTLKIQRTQQEDSAVYLCASSSTQGVDYGYTFGSGTRLTVV.

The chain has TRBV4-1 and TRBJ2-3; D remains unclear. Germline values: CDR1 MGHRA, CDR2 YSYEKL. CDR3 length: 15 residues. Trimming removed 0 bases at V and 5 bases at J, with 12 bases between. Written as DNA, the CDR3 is TGCGCCAGCAGCCAAGATCCAGGCCTTTTAGATACGCAGTATTTT. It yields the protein CASSQDPGLLDTQYF.